This TCR beta chain was recorded in a study of Ad26.COV2.S vaccination and SARS-CoV-2 variants. Overall study context: Donor had been placed in the Ad26.COV2.S arm of the COV1001 trial.

The CDR3 is made up of 14 amino acids. Per germline, CDR1 SNHLY and CDR2 FYNNEI. J was trimmed by 4 bases and V by 5 bases; bases with no gene match: 3. As to this clone: Its antigen is as yet unknown.

General study points: The TCR breadth and depth analyses may have produced an underestimate of total T cell responses.

Assay used: immunoSEQ multiplex PCR; TCRdb lists only in-frame clones, some missing. The repertoire includes about 350,000 clones, more than 85% of them detected once, and approximately 5% sits in the top ten. Treatment defined: some 19 received Ad26.COV2.S at low or high dose, single or two shots; several received placebo; per-sample allocation not given. Specimens were obtained on day 63 following the first vaccine or placebo injection. The chain joins TRBV2 to TRBJ1-1; 11 bases match TRBD1. This specimen was peripheral blood, taken in a trial of Ad26.COV2.S vaccine versus placebo. The receptor was derived from a person aged 18-60 years who received the Ad26.COV2.S COVID-19 vaccine or a placebo. The CDR3: CASSRDRGVTEAFF. The DNA for the CDR3 is TGTGCCAGCAGTCGGGACAGGGGGGTCACTGAAGCTTTCTTT.